This entry lists 14 T cell receptor beta chains sequenced from one sample in a study of blood T cell repertoires in COVID-19. The data were produced by immunoSEQ multiplex PCR, yet TCRdb's version contains in-frame clones alone and is incomplete. In the table there are roughly 250,000 clones, about 88% of which are singletons. Source material: peripheral blood. The receptors here all came from a woman in her forties who had recovered from COVID-19.

The chain carries TRBV28 and TRBJ2-3; possibly TRBD2 for D (6 bases). The germline V and J ends were trimmed by 4 bases and 4 bases, with 15 bases remaining between them. The CDR3 contains 15 residues. In germline, CDR1 is MDHEN, CDR2 SYDVKM. In DNA form, the CDR3 reads TGTGCCAGCAGTTATGGCGGGGCGAGCGCAGATACGCAGTATTTT. Translated, it gives CASSYGGASADTQYF.

This clone was recorded a few times. The chain carries TRBV6-6 and TRBJ1-6, with 8 bases that match TRBD1. In germline, CDR1 is MNHNY, CDR2 SVGAGI (reference sequence). Unmatched junction bases numbered 0, after V lost 0 bases and J lost 5 bases. The CDR3 contains 15 residues. CDR3 in amino acids: CASSYSGQDNSPLHF. The CDR3 DNA is TGTGCCAGCAGTTACTCGGGACAGGATAATTCACCCCTCCACTTT.

V and J are TRBV28 and TRBJ2-2; 7 bases fit TRBD2. The CDR3 runs to 13 residues. Trimming took 6 bases from V and 7 from J; bases not matched to a gene: 5. Germline CDR1 and CDR2: MDHEN and SYDVKM. The CDR3 spells CASSRSGFGELFF. As DNA, the CDR3 is TGTGCCAGCAGCCGTAGCGGGTTCGGGGAGCTGTTTTTT. Variable domain in full (rest from reference TRBV28 and TRBJ2-2): DVKVTQSSRYLVKRTGEKVFLECVQDMDHENMFWYRQDPGLGLRLIYFSYDVKMKEKGDIPEGYSVSREKKERFSLILESASTNQTSMYLCASSRSGFGELFFGEGSRLTVL.

This clone appeared a few times. V and J are TRBV5-4 and TRBJ1-2, with D perhaps TRBD1 (5 bases). CDR3 length equals 11 residues. Germline V lookup: CDR1 SGHNT, CDR2 YYREEE (reference sequence). V was cut by 4 bases and J by 8 bases, with 9 bases left in between. CDR3 sequence reads: CASSDRGGYTF. The DNA for the CDR3 is TGTGCCAGCAGCGATCGGGGGGGCTACACCTTC. The full variable domain, completed using reference TRBV5-4 and TRBJ1-2, is ETGVTQSPTHLIKTRGQQVTLRCSSQSGHNTVSWYQQALGQGPQFIFQYYREEENGRGNFPPRFSGLQFPNYSSELNVNALELDDSALYLCASSDRGGYTFGSGTRLTVV.

V usage is TRBV19 and J usage is TRBJ1-2; 8 positions match TRBD1. Trimming took 3 bases from V and 7 from J; bases not matched to a gene: 4. The CDR3 runs 13 residues. The germline V gene encodes CDR1 LNHDA and CDR2 SQIVND (reference sequence). The CDR3, as DNA: TGTGCCAGTAGTATGACAGGGGTAGGTGGCTACACCTTC. This translates into CASSMTGVGGYTF.

A note on this clone: At one end, the junction sequence differs from germline, possibly due to a read error. The DNA for the CDR3 is TGTGCTAGCAGCTTAGGGACAGGGAGCACAGATACGCAGTATTTT. Translation: CASSLGTGSTDTQYF. The chain uses TRBV7-7 and TRBJ2-3; 9 bases fit TRBD1. This CDR3 is built from 15 residues. From germline, CDR1 is SSHAT and CDR2 FNYEAQ (reference sequence).

The chain uses TRBV5-1 and TRBJ2-2; 7 bases map to TRBD1. The CDR3 loop spans 16 amino acids. The V gene end was trimmed by 0 bases and the J gene end by 5 bases; junction bases not matched to a gene: 7. In germline, CDR1 is SGHRS, CDR2 YFSETQ. CDR3 DNA: TGCGCCAGCAGCTTGGCCGAGACAGGGAGTACCGGGGAGCTGTTTTTT. Protein sequence: CASSLAETGSTGELFF.

The CDR3 loop reads CASSVQGYNEQFF. The CDR3 DNA sequence: TGTGCCAGCAGTGTACAGGGTTACAATGAGCAGTTCTTC. The rearrangement links TRBV2 to TRBJ2-1; the D gene is possibly TRBD1 (6 bases). V lost 4 bases and J 4 bases, leaving 8 bases between the germline ends. This CDR3 is 13 amino acids long. Germline loops: CDR1 SNHLY, CDR2 FYNNEI.

In its sample, this clone was seen a few times. The chain has TRBV7-3 and TRBJ1-1; the D gene is possibly TRBD1 (5 bases). The CDR3 extends over 14 amino acids. Germline V gene lookup returns CDR1 SGHTA and CDR2 FQGTGA. Trimming pared 3 bases from V and 8 bases from J, leaving 16 bases between. The CDR3 DNA reads as TGTGCCAGCAGCTTGGCCGGGGGAGGCACAGAAGCTTTCTTT. This codes for CASSLAGGGTEAFF.

This chain joins TRBV24-1 and TRBJ2-3; 12 bases match TRBD2. After removal of 4 bases from V and 6 bases from J, the junction contained 7 bases not matched to a gene. Germline CDR1 and CDR2: KGHDR and SFDVKD. The CDR3 covers 16 residues. Here the CDR3 reads CATSDRTSGVSDTQYF. In DNA, the CDR3 is TGTGCCACCAGTGACAGGACTAGCGGGGTATCCGATACGCAGTATTTT.

The rearrangement joins TRBV7-2 to TRBJ1-2; maybe TRBD1 (6 bases). Trimming took 5 bases from V and 1 from J, leaving 8 bases between them. The germline V gene has CDR1 SGHTA and CDR2 FQGNSA. CDR3 length: 13 residues. CDR3 nucleotides: TGTGCCAGCAGCGTACAGGGTAACTATGGCTACACCTTC. Residues: CASSVQGNYGYTF.

The chain is built from TRBV5-6 and TRBJ1-4; TRBD1 matches at 7 bases. The J segment lost 4 bases and the V segment lost 3 bases, leaving 6 bases of the junction unmatched. Germline CDR1 is SGHDT and CDR2 is YYEEEE. This CDR3 has 15 residues. CDR3 nucleotide sequence: TGTGCCAGCAGCTCATTGGACAGGTATAATGAAAAACTGTTTTTT. Protein: CASSSLDRYNEKLFF.

The rearrangement uses TRBV19 and TRBJ1-2; 10 bases line up with TRBD1. J gave up 4 bases and V 8 bases, and 13 bases lay outside the gene matches. Germline CDR1 LNHDA, CDR2 SQIVND (reference sequence). The CDR3 totals 16 residues. The CDR3: CASCPATGGAPYGYTF. CDR3 sequence (DNA): TGTGCCAGTTGTCCCGCGACAGGGGGCGCCCCCTATGGCTACACCTTC.

The rearrangement links TRBV4-1 to TRBJ2-5, with 9 bases that match TRBD1. Germline assignment: CDR1 MGHRA and CDR2 YSYEKL. The CDR3 is 16 amino acids. Trimming took 7 bases from V and 2 from J; bases not matched to a gene: 11. The CDR3 region is CASKPGSTGGQETQYF. Here the CDR3 DNA reads TGCGCCAGCAAACCGGGGTCGACAGGGGGGCAAGAGACCCAGTACTTC.